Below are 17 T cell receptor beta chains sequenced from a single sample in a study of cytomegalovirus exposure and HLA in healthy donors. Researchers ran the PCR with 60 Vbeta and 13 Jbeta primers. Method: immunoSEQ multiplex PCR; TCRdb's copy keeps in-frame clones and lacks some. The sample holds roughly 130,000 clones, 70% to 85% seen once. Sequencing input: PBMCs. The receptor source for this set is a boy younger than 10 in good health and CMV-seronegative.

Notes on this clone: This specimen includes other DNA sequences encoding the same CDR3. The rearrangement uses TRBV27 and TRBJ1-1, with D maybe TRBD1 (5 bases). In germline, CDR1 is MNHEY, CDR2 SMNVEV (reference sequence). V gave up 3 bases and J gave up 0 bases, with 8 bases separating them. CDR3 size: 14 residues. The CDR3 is CASSLQGLNTEAFF. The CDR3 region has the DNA TGTGCCAGCAGTTTGCAGGGATTGAACACTGAAGCTTTCTTT.

The CDR3 loop is CASSPLPGGGLHYGYTF. CDR3 DNA sequence: TGTGCCAGCAGTCCACTCCCGGGGGGGGGCTTACATTATGGCTACACCTTC. The chain uses TRBV27 and TRBJ1-2; D possibly corresponds to TRBD1 (6 bases). Germline loops: CDR1 MNHEY, CDR2 SMNVEV (reference sequence). This CDR3 comprises 17 residues. Trimming pared 5 bases from V and 5 bases from J, leaving 24 bases between.

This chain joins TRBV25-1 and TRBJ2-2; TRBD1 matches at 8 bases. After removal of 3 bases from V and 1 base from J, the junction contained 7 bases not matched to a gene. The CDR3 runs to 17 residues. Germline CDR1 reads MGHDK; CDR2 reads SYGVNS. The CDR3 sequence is CASSDPQGQGNTGELFF. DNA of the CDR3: TGTGCCAGCAGTGACCCCCAAGGACAGGGGAACACCGGGGAGCTGTTTTTT.

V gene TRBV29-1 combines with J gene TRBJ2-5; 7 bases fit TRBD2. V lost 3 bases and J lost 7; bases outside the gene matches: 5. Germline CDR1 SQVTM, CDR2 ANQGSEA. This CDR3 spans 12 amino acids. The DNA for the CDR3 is TGCAGCGTTGAGCGGTGGGGGGGGACCCAGTACTTC. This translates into CSVERWGGTQYF.

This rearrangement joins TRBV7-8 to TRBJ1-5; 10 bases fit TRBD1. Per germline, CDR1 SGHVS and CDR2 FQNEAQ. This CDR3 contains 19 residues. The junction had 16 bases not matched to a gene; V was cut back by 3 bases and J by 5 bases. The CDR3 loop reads CASSLMSPGTGVVDQPQHF. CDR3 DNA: TGTGCCAGCAGCTTGATGTCCCCCGGGACAGGGGTTGTCGATCAGCCCCAGCATTTT.

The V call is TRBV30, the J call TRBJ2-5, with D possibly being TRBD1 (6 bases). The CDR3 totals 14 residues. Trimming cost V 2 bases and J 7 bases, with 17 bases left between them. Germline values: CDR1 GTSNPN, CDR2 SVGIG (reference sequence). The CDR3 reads CAWSPGTPGWTQYF. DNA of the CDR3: TGTGCCTGGAGTCCCGGGACACCGGGTTGGACCCAGTACTTC.

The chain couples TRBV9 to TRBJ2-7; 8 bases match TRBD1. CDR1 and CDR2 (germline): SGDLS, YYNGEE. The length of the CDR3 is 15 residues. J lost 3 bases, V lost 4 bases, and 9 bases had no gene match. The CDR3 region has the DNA TGTGCCAGCAGCTCGGACAGGGATGGGTTCTACGAGCAGTACTTC. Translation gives CASSSDRDGFYEQYF.

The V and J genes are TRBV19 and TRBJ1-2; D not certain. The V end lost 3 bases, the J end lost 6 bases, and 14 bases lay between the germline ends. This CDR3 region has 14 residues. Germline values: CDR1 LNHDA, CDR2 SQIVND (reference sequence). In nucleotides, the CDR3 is TGTGCCAGTAGTATGTGGGTCAGGCCGCATGGCTACACCTTC. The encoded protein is CASSMWVRPHGYTF.

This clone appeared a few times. Here the CDR3 reads CASRGPYNEQFF. CDR3 nucleotide sequence: TGTGCCAGCAGGGGCCCGTACAATGAGCAGTTCTTC. This sequence joins TRBV2 and TRBJ2-1; D gene ambiguous. The CDR3 contains 12 residues. V lost 6 bases and J lost 4, with 7 bases in between. Per the germline V gene, CDR1 is SNHLY and CDR2 is FYNNEI.

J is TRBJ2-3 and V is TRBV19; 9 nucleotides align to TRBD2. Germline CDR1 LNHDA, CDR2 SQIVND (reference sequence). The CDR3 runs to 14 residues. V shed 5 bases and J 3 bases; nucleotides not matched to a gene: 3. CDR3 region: CASSLTSGTDTQYF. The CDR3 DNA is TGTGCCAGTAGTTTGACTAGCGGTACAGATACGCAGTATTTT.

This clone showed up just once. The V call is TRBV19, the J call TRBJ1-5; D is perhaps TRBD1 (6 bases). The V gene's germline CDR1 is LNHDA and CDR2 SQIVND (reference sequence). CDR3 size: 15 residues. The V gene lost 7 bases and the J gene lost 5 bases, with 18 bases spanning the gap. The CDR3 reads CASTQDSRLDQPQHF. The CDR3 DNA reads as TGTGCCAGTACCCAGGACAGTCGGCTAGATCAGCCCCAGCATTTT.

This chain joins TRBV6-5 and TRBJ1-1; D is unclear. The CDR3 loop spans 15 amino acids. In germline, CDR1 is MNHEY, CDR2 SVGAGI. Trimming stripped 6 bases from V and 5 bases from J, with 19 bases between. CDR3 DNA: TGTGCCAGCAGCCCCTCCGAGGGAAAGTGGACTGAAGCTTTCTTT. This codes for CASSPSEGKWTEAFF.

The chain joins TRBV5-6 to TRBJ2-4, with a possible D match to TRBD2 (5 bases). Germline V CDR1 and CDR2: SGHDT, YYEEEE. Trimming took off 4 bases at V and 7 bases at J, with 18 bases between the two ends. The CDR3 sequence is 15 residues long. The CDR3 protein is CASSPVRGVKNIQYF. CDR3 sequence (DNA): TGTGCCAGCAGCCCGGTCCGGGGAGTGAAGAACATTCAGTACTTC.

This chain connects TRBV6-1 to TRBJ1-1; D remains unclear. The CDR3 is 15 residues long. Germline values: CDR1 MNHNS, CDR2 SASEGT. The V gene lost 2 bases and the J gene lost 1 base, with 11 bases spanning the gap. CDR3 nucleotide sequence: TGTGCCAGCAGTGAAATCCGGGGTCGGAACACTGAAGCTTTCTTT. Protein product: CASSEIRGRNTEAFF.

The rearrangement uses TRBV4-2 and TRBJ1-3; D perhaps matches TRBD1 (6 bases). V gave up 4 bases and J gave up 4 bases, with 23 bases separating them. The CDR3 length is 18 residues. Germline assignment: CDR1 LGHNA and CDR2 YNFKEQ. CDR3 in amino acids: CASSLIAPAGGEGNTIYF. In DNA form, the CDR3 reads TGTGCCAGCAGCCTCATAGCCCCAGCGGGGGGCGAGGGAAACACCATATATTTT.

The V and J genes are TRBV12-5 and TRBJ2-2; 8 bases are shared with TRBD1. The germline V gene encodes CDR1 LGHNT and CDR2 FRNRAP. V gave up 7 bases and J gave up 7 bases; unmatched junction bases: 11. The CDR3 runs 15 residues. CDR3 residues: CASAPWTGHHGELFF. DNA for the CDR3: TGTGCTAGTGCCCCGTGGACAGGGCATCACGGGGAGCTGTTTTTT.

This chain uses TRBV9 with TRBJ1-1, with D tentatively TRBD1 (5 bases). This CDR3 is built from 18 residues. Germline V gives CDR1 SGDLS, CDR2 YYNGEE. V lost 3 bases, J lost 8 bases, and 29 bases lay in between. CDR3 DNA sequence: TGTGCCAGCAGCGGTAGTAGTGGACTAGTCCCGGGACTCGTAGAAGCTTTCTTT. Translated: CASSGSSGLVPGLVEAFF.